The source of this TCR beta chain is a study of control samples from healthy donors and cancer patients. Generated by immunoSEQ multiplex PCR, the TCRdb table keeps only in-frame clones and is missing some. The sample shows about 94,000 clones, 90% of them seen only once. This CDR3 region has 15 residues. The ends lost 4 bases at V and 1 base at J; junction bases unmatched: 7. The germline gives CDR1 SGHTS, CDR2 YDEGEE. This chain uses TRBV5-8 with TRBJ2-7; 8 positions match TRBD1. This receptor was identified in a woman under 30 in good health. Sample: blood. CDR3 coding DNA: TGTGCCAGCAGCGGCCGGGACAGGTTTTCCTACGAGCAGTACTTC. Its protein is CASSGRDRFSYEQYF.